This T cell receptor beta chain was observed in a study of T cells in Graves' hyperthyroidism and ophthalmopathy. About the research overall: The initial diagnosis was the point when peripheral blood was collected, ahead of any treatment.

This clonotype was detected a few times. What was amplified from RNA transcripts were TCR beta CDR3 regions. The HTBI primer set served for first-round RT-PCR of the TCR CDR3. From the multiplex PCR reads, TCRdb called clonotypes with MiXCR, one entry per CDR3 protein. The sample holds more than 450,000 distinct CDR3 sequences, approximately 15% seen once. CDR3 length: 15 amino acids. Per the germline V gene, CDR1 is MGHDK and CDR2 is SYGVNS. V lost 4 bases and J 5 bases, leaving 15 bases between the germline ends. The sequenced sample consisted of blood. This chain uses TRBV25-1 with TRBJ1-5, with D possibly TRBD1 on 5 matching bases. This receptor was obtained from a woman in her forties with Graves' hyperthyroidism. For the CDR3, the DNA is TGTGCCAGCAGTGCCTCCGGGGGGATGCATCAGCCCCAGCATTTT. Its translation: CASSASGGMHQPQHF.